The 26 T cell receptor beta chains below all came from one sample that was sequenced in a study of blood T cell repertoires in COVID-19. Using immunoSEQ multiplex PCR, the repertoire was profiled, and TCRdb retains in-frame clones only, with some absent. The sample holds around 150,000 clones, around 79% seen once. Sequencing was carried out using PBMCs or T cells enriched from blood (not recorded which). The receptors originated from a man in his fifties or sixties who had recovered from COVID-19.

V is TRBV5-1 and J is TRBJ1-3; 7 bases line up with TRBD1. This CDR3 region has 18 residues. V lost 5 bases to trimming and J lost 0 bases; unmatched junction nucleotides: 14. Germline loops: CDR1 SGHRS, CDR2 YFSETQ. The DNA for the CDR3 is TGCGCCAGCAGTACCGACCCTTATAGGACAGGCTCTGGAAACACCATATATTTT. As protein: CASSTDPYRTGSGNTIYF.

This clone has a single count. This sequence joins TRBV5-1 and TRBJ2-7; D possibly corresponds to TRBD2 (6 bases). V was clipped by 4 bases and J by 7 bases, with 21 bases between them. This CDR3 comprises 15 residues. Germline values: CDR1 SGHRS, CDR2 YFSETQ. The CDR3 here is CASSSTGTGSREQYF. In DNA form, the CDR3 reads TGCGCCAGCAGCAGTACCGGGACTGGATCGCGGGAGCAGTACTTC.

The chain couples TRBV29-1 to TRBJ2-7; possibly TRBD2 for D (5 bases). Trimming stripped 7 bases from V and 0 bases from J, with 13 bases between. There are 13 residues in the CDR3. CDR1 SQVTM and CDR2 ANQGSEA come from the germline V gene. The CDR3 nucleotides read TGCAGCGGGGGAGACACGAACTCCTACGAGCAGTACTTC. The encoded protein is CSGGDTNSYEQYF.

The chain carries TRBV14 and TRBJ1-6, with D possibly TRBD1 on 6 matching bases. V was clipped by 3 bases and J by 1 base, with 7 bases between them. Germline V gives CDR1 SGHDN, CDR2 FVKESK. This CDR3 is built from 15 residues. The CDR3 is CASSHGQSYNSPLHF. In nucleotides, the CDR3 is TGTGCCAGCAGCCATGGACAGTCCTATAATTCACCCCTCCACTTT. The complete variable domain, with remaining parts taken from reference TRBV14 and TRBJ1-6, reads EAGVTQFPSHSVIEKGQTVTLRCDPISGHDNLYWYRRVMGKEIKFLLHFVKESKQDESGMPNNRFLAERTGGTYSTLKVQPAELEDSGVYFCASSHGQSYNSPLHFGNGTRLTVT.

The rearrangement joins TRBV7-3 to TRBJ1-1; TRBD1 is a possible D gene (6 bases). The CDR3 has 14 residues. Germline-derived CDR1 and CDR2 are SGHTA and FQGTGA. Between the trimmed V and J ends, which lost 3 bases and 3 bases, there was a span of 11 bases. The CDR3 sequence is CASSLQGLDTEAFF. In DNA, the CDR3 is TGTGCCAGCAGCTTGCAGGGGCTCGACACTGAAGCTTTCTTT.

V usage is TRBV5-1 and J usage is TRBJ2-7; no firm D call. CDR3 length equals 11 residues. Per the germline V gene, CDR1 is SGHRS and CDR2 is YFSETQ. Trimming left V 5 bases short and J 4 bases short, with 7 bases between. CDR3 bases: TGCGCCAGCAGATCAGAATACGAGCAGTACTTC. This codes for CASRSEYEQYF. Drawing the rest from reference TRBV5-1 and TRBJ2-7, the complete variable domain is KAGVTQTPRYLIKTRGQQVTLSCSPISGHRSVSWYQQTPGQGLQFLFEYFSETQRNKGNFPGRFSGRQFSNSRSEMNVSTLELGDSALYLCASRSEYEQYFGPGTRLTVT.

The chain uses TRBV25-1 and TRBJ2-2; D is undetermined. Trimming left V 5 bases short and J 1 base short, with 8 bases between. Per the germline V gene, CDR1 is MGHDK and CDR2 is SYGVNS. This CDR3 has 14 residues. The CDR3 DNA is TGTGCCAGCAGTACGCACGGGAACACCGGGGAGCTGTTTTTT. It translates to CASSTHGNTGELFF.

This clone appeared a single time. The chain uses TRBV5-1 and TRBJ1-4; 10 nucleotides agree with TRBD1. The CDR3 is made up of 17 amino acids. V shed 0 bases, J shed 8 bases, and the junction held 10 bases outside the gene matches. Germline CDR1 is SGHRS and CDR2 is YFSETQ. In nucleotides, the CDR3 is TGCGCCAGCAGCTTGGACGGGACAGGGGCCAATAAGGAAAAACTGTTTTTT. Amino acid sequence: CASSLDGTGANKEKLFF.

This clone was detected only a few times. This chain joins TRBV2 and TRBJ2-7; D is undetermined. Germline V gives CDR1 SNHLY, CDR2 FYNNEI. Trimming stripped 7 bases from V and 2 bases from J, with 12 bases between. CDR3 length: 13 amino acids. The CDR3 DNA reads TGTGCCAGCACCCTCCCTATGGCCTACGAGCAGTACTTC. Translation: CASTLPMAYEQYF.

The rearrangement uses TRBV14 and TRBJ2-5, with D possibly matching TRBD1 (5 bases). The germline V gene encodes CDR1 SGHDN and CDR2 FVKESK. This CDR3 region has 13 residues. V was pared by 8 bases and J by 5 bases, with 15 bases between. CDR3 DNA sequence: TGTGCCAGCGCAACAGGCTCGGAGGAGACCCAGTACTTC. Encoded protein: CASATGSEETQYF.

The V gene is TRBV2, the J gene TRBJ1-5; the D gene is possibly TRBD1 (5 bases). CDR3 size: 15 residues. From germline, CDR1 is SNHLY and CDR2 FYNNEI. V lost 6 bases to trimming and J lost 7 bases, with 19 bases between them. The DNA for the CDR3 is TGTGCCAGCAGGGCAGACAGCCAAAGAGGCCAGCCCCAGCATTTT. Translated, it gives CASRADSQRGQPQHF.

The chain links TRBV19 to TRBJ1-4; TRBD1 matches 8 bases. Looked up from germline, CDR1 is LNHDA and CDR2 is SQIVND (reference sequence). CDR3 size: 15 residues. V lost 3 bases, J lost 8 bases, and 8 bases stayed unmatched. CDR3 loop: CASSMVGTGGEKLFF. The CDR3 DNA follows: TGTGCCAGTAGTATGGTTGGGACAGGTGGGGAAAAACTGTTTTTT.

J is TRBJ2-1 and V is TRBV28, with D perhaps matching TRBD1 (5 bases). This CDR3 has 16 residues. CDR1 is MDHEN and CDR2 is SYDVKM in the germline V gene. The V end lost 2 bases, the J end lost 7 bases, and 18 bases lay between the germline ends. CDR3 coding DNA: TGTGCCAGCAGTTTAAACCCTCAAGCAGGGCGGAATGAGCAGTTCTTC. This gives the protein CASSLNPQAGRNEQFF.

The chain joins TRBV5-4 to TRBJ1-2; TRBD1 aligns across 8 bases. V lost 2 bases to trimming and J lost 14 bases; unmatched junction nucleotides: 17. Per germline, CDR1 SGHNT and CDR2 YYREEE (reference sequence). This CDR3 is 15 amino acids long. CDR3 sequence reads: CASSLDWGQVKSGTF. The CDR3 DNA follows: TGTGCCAGCAGCTTAGATTGGGGACAGGTCAAGTCTGGGACCTTC.

The chain employs TRBV7-8 and TRBJ2-7; TRBD1 agrees at 9 bases. The CDR3 has 16 residues. CDR1 is SGHVS and CDR2 is FQNEAQ in the germline V gene. The trim removed 4 bases at V and 2 bases at J, leaving 9 bases unmatched. CDR3 protein: CASSSARDREPYEQYF. The CDR3 region has the DNA TGTGCCAGCAGCTCAGCCCGGGACAGGGAGCCCTACGAGCAGTACTTC.

This rearrangement joins TRBV9 to TRBJ1-6; 10 nucleotides align to TRBD1. J was trimmed by 7 bases and V by 4 bases; bases with no gene match: 8. Germline V gene sequence: CDR1 SGDLS, CDR2 YYNGEE. CDR3 length: 16 residues. The CDR3 reads CASSPPTGGWNSPLHF. The CDR3 DNA sequence: TGTGCCAGCAGCCCTCCGACAGGGGGCTGGAATTCACCCCTCCACTTT.

The rearrangement links TRBV5-8 to TRBJ2-3; 9 bases fit TRBD2. The CDR3 has 17 residues. The germline V gene has CDR1 SGHTS and CDR2 YDEGEE. Losses at the gene ends were 7 bases for V and 0 bases for J; bases not matched to a gene: 12. The CDR3 loop is CASPNIAGVTSTDTQYF. CDR3 nucleotides: TGTGCCAGCCCTAATATAGCGGGGGTTACTAGCACAGATACGCAGTATTTT.

The chain recombines TRBV12-5 with TRBJ2-1; 11 nucleotides line up with TRBD2. Per germline, CDR1 LGHNT and CDR2 FRNRAP. The CDR3 sequence is 16 residues long. With 4 bases clipped from V and 0 bases from J, the junction kept 2 bases outside the gene matches. This CDR3 reads CASGWGTSGSYNEQFF. CDR3 bases: TGTGCTAGTGGTTGGGGGACTAGCGGCTCCTACAATGAGCAGTTCTTC.

The J gene is TRBJ2-1, the V gene TRBV9, with D possibly TRBD1 on 5 matching bases. The CDR3 length is 16 residues. Trimming removed 0 bases at V and 0 bases at J, with 10 bases between. Germline V CDR1 and CDR2: SGDLS, YYNGEE. CDR3 sequence: CASSVDRTHSYNEQFF. DNA of the CDR3: TGTGCCAGCAGCGTAGACAGGACCCACTCCTACAATGAGCAGTTCTTC. The full variable domain, with the rest looked up from reference TRBV9 and TRBJ2-1, is DSGVTQTPKHLITATGQRVTLRCSPRSGDLSVYWYQQSLDQGLQFLIQYYNGEERAKGNILERFSAQQFPDLHSELNLSSLELGDSALYFCASSVDRTHSYNEQFFGPGTRLTVL.

This clone was observed a single time. J is TRBJ1-1 and V is TRBV5-6; D is unclear. The CDR3 runs to 14 residues. Deletions cut 0 bases from V and 1 base from J, with 7 bases between. The V gene's germline CDR1 is SGHDT and CDR2 YYEEEE. Written as DNA, the CDR3 is TGTGCCAGCAGCTTGGACCCGGGGAACACTGAAGCTTTCTTT. Translated, it gives CASSLDPGNTEAFF.

The chain is built from TRBV3-1 (or the pseudogene TRBV3-2) and TRBJ2-7; weak D call: TRBD2 (5 bases). V lost 1 base to trimming and J lost 7 bases, with 14 bases between them. Germline CDR1 and CDR2: LGHDT and YNNKEL (reference sequence). The CDR3 runs to 14 residues. The CDR3 protein is CASSQGLHRIEQYF. As DNA, the CDR3 is TGTGCCAGCAGCCAAGGACTACATAGAATAGAGCAGTACTTC.

The chain is built from TRBV10-1 and TRBJ2-7, with 8 bases matching TRBD2. There are 16 residues in the CDR3. Germline assignment: CDR1 WNHNN and CDR2 SYGVQD (reference sequence). The V gene end was trimmed by 3 bases and the J gene end by 6 bases; junction bases not matched to a gene: 13. This CDR3 is CASSECRGGRGCEQYF. CDR3 nucleotide sequence: TGCGCCAGCAGTGAATGTCGGGGGGGCCGAGGATGCGAGCAGTACTTC.

The rearrangement joins TRBV3-1 (or the pseudogene TRBV3-2) to TRBJ2-5, with 10 bases matching TRBD2. This CDR3 contains 19 residues. Germline V gene lookup returns CDR1 LGHDT and CDR2 YNNKEL (reference sequence). Losses at the gene ends were 0 bases for V and 4 bases for J; bases not matched to a gene: 14. The CDR3 DNA reads TGTGCCAGCAGCCAAGATGGGCTAGCGGGAGCGGCTACGTCAGAGACCCAGTACTTC. The encoded protein is CASSQDGLAGAATSETQYF.

The V call is TRBV27, the J call TRBJ1-5, with 10 nucleotides matching TRBD1. V was pared by 10 bases and J by 6 bases, with 3 bases of the junction left unmatched. This CDR3 is built from 12 residues. Germline loops: CDR1 MNHEY, CDR2 SMNVEV (reference sequence). The CDR3 protein is CATGTGVQPQHF. Written as DNA, the CDR3 is TGTGCCACCGGGACAGGGGTTCAGCCCCAGCATTTT.

The chain recombines TRBV2 with TRBJ2-5, with TRBD1 matching 9 bases. Unmatched junction bases numbered 17, after V lost 8 bases and J lost 4 bases. CDR3 length: 17 residues. Germline CDR1 SNHLY, CDR2 FYNNEI. The CDR3: CASSGTGLVGRLETQYF. In DNA form, the CDR3 reads TGTGCCAGCTCCGGGACAGGGCTGGTTGGGAGGCTAGAGACCCAGTACTTC. Full variable domain (missing parts from reference TRBV2 and TRBJ2-5): EPEVTQTPSHQVTQMGQEVILRCVPISNHLYFYWYRQILGQKVEFLVSFYNNEISEKSEIFDDQFSVERPDGSNFTLKIRSTKLEDSAMYFCASSGTGLVGRLETQYFGPGTRLLVL.

The J gene is TRBJ1-4, the V gene TRBV5-5; 12 bases match TRBD1. CDR1 and CDR2 from the germline V gene are SGHKS and YYEKEE (reference sequence). The CDR3 covers 14 residues. Trimming took 4 bases from V and 10 from J; bases not matched to a gene: 5. The chain's CDR3 is CASSGGTGGVKLFF. As DNA, the CDR3 is TGTGCCAGCAGCGGGGGGACAGGGGGCGTAAAACTGTTTTTT.